A single sample gave rise to the 9 T cell receptor beta chains below, sequenced in a study of a mutant IDH1 vaccine in newly diagnosed glioma. Specified time point: week 23, last vaccination. Every single dose of the vaccine, 300 ug of mutant IDH1 20-mer peptide, came with topical imiquimod. Method: immunoSEQ multiplex PCR; TCRdb's copy keeps in-frame clones and lacks some. This sample has 30,000 to 40,000 clones, with roughly 79% found just once. These receptors' antigens are unknown. The sequencing used PBMCs, collected from a glioma patient whose treatment included an IDH1 peptide vaccine. Receptors were obtained from a man aged 35 to 55 with glioma.

The chain combines TRBV27 with TRBJ1-2; TRBD1 matches 8 bases. Germline trimming cut 6 bases from V and 8 bases from J; bases unmatched to any gene: 8. Germline loops: CDR1 MNHEY, CDR2 SMNVEV (reference sequence). The CDR3 loop spans 13 amino acids. This CDR3 is CASRSSGGWGYTF. DNA for the CDR3: TGTGCCAGCAGAAGTTCAGGGGGCTGGGGCTACACCTTC.

The J gene is TRBJ2-3, the V gene TRBV6-5; D is ambiguous. The germline V gene encodes CDR1 MNHEY and CDR2 SVGAGI. The length of the CDR3 is 13 residues. V was cut by 2 bases and J by 2 bases, with 5 bases left in between. In nucleotides, the CDR3 is TGTGCCAGCAGTTACACCGCCACAGATACGCAGTATTTT. It codes for CASSYTATDTQYF.

The chain couples TRBV7-8 to TRBJ2-3; 9 bases fit TRBD1. There are 17 residues in the CDR3. With V trimmed by 0 bases and J by 5 bases, 9 bases remained unmatched. Germline V lookup: CDR1 SGHVS, CDR2 FQNEAQ. Written as DNA, the CDR3 is TGTGCCAGCAGCTTAGCGACCTGGACAGGGGTTGTAGATACGCAGTATTTT. Amino acids: CASSLATWTGVVDTQYF.

The DNA of the CDR3 is TGTGCCAGCAGTCTCCTGTTCGCGGGGAGGGGGTCAACCTACGAGCAGTACTTC. Protein product: CASSLLFAGRGSTYEQYF. V gene TRBV27 combines with J gene TRBJ2-5; weak D call: TRBD2 (7 bases). The J call may be faulty, since TRBJ2-7 better matches the DNA end. Per germline, CDR1 MNHEY and CDR2 SMNVEV (reference sequence). This CDR3 has 18 residues.

The chain couples TRBV7-2 to TRBJ2-7; 13 bases map to TRBD2. This CDR3 contains 15 residues. Germline-derived CDR1 and CDR2 are SGHTA and FQGNSA. V trimming: 4 bases; J trimming: 6 bases; junction bases outside the gene matches: 6. The CDR3 DNA reads as TGTGCCAGCAGCTCCCGGACTAGCGGGAGTGCCGAGCAGTACTTC. Its protein product is CASSSRTSGSAEQYF.

J is TRBJ2-5 and V is TRBV6-5; 11 bases map to TRBD2. The CDR3 runs 15 residues. The V gene end was trimmed by 8 bases and the J gene end by 0 bases; junction bases not matched to a gene: 5. Germline values: CDR1 MNHEY, CDR2 SVGAGI. This CDR3 reads CASSGTSGYQETQYF. For the CDR3, the DNA is TGTGCCAGCTCGGGGACTAGCGGCTACCAAGAGACCCAGTACTTC.

The genes are TRBV5-6 and TRBJ2-2, with 7 nucleotides matching TRBD1. The V gene's germline CDR1 is SGHDT and CDR2 YYEEEE. Unmatched junction bases numbered 3, after V lost 0 bases and J lost 4 bases. The CDR3 totals 15 residues. The CDR3 reads CASSLDRGSTGELFF. In DNA form, the CDR3 reads TGTGCCAGCAGCTTGGACAGGGGATCCACCGGGGAGCTGTTTTTT.

V gene TRBV30 combines with J gene TRBJ2-7, with D possibly matching TRBD1 (6 bases). The CDR3 has 14 residues. Trimming removed 3 bases at V and 0 bases at J, with 12 bases between. CDR1 and CDR2 from the germline V gene are GTSNPN and SVGIG (reference sequence). The CDR3 here is CAWSQQGDSYEQYF. The CDR3 region has the DNA TGTGCCTGGAGCCAACAGGGCGACTCCTACGAGCAGTACTTC.

CDR3 bases: TGTGCCAGCAGTGGGACTAGCGGGGTTGGGACCCAGTACTTC. It is translated as CASSGTSGVGTQYF. The chain couples TRBV7-3 to TRBJ2-5; 13 bases match TRBD2. Germline V gene lookup returns CDR1 SGHTA and CDR2 FQGTGA. Germline trimming cut 6 bases from V and 7 bases from J; bases unmatched to any gene: 5. The CDR3 runs to 14 residues.